These T cell receptor beta chains were read from a single sample in a study of blood T cell repertoires in COVID-19. Repertoires were generated with immunoSEQ multiplex PCR, while TCRdb's copy carries only in-frame clones and drops some. The sample yields 400,000 to 450,000 clones, 70% to 90% seen once. Material for sequencing was peripheral blood. The receptors were gathered from a woman between 40 and 55 years old with COVID-19, enrolled during active disease. CDR3s include the opening cysteine and the closing phenylalanine or tryptophan. D genes are given only for firm matches. Clone size is shown for a subset of rows, as once, few, many or a class of expanded clone.

d_call | j_call | v_call | clone_size | cdr3_length | cdr3_nt | cdr3_aa
- | TRBJ1-1 | TRBV12-5 | - | 15 | TGTGCTAGTGGTTTGTCTCCGGGATCTGGGACTGAAGCTTTCTTT | CASGLSPGSGTEAFF
- | TRBJ2-5 | TRBV7-3 | - | 13 | TGTGCCAGCAGCGTGGCAGGGGTAGAGACCCAGTACTTC | CASSVAGVETQYF
TRBD1 | TRBJ1-6 | TRBV18 | - | 17 | TGTGCCAGCTCACCTACGACAGGGCTGTTAGGCAATTCACCCCTCCACTTT | CASSPTTGLLGNSPLHF
TRBD1 | TRBJ1-3 | TRBV28 | - | 16 | TGTGCCAGCAGTCCTTCGACAGGGACTGCCGGAAACACCATATATTTT | CASSPSTGTAGNTIYF
- | TRBJ2-2 | TRBV3-1/TRBV3-2 | - | 18 | TGTGCCAGCAGCTCAGGAACTTCACGAATCGCGAACACCGGGGAGCTGTTTTTT | CASSSGTSRIANTGELFF
- | TRBJ1-1 | TRBV14 | - | 15 | TGTGCCAGCAGCCAAGTCTTGACGGGTAACACTGAAGCTTTCTTT | CASSQVLTGNTEAFF
- | TRBJ1-1 | TRBV6-5 | - | 12 | TGTGCCAGCAGTTACTGGGGGGGAGAAGCTTTCTTT | CASSYWGGEAFF
TRBD1 | TRBJ2-7 | TRBV27 | - | 14 | TGTGCCAGCAGTTCCCGGGACAGGAGATACGAGCAGTACTTC | CASSSRDRRYEQYF
- | TRBJ1-2 | TRBV5-6 | - | 14 | TGTGCCAGCAGCTTGGTACAGGAAAGCTATGGCTACACCTTC | CASSLVQESYGYTF
TRBD2 | TRBJ2-1 | TRBV7-8 | - | 18 | TGTGCCAGCAGCTTAGTCCCTATACTTCTAGCGGGAGGATGGGAGCAGTTCTTC | CASSLVPILLAGGWEQFF
TRBD1 | TRBJ1-4 | TRBV28 | - | 17 | TGTGCCAGCACCAGGGACAGGGGGCGGGCAACTAATGAAAAACTGTTTTTT | CASTRDRGRATNEKLFF
TRBD1 | TRBJ1-2 | TRBV27 | - | 16 | TGTGCCAGCAGTCCCCAAGCCCCGACAGGGGTAAATGGCTACACCTTC | CASSPQAPTGVNGYTF
TRBD1 | TRBJ1-5 | TRBV27 | - | 16 | TGTGCCAGCAGTTTACTTGGACAGGAGGGCAATCAGCCCCAGCATTTT | CASSLLGQEGNQPQHF
TRBD2 | TRBJ2-3 | TRBV7-2 | - | 15 | TGTGCCAGCGGACCCAACGGGGGGATTTTGGATACGCAGTATTTT | CASGPNGGILDTQYF
TRBD1 | TRBJ2-6 | TRBV10-3 | - | 15 | TGTGCCATCAGCCGGGACAGCTCTGGGGCCAACGTCCTGACTTTC | CAISRDSSGANVLTF
TRBD1 | TRBJ1-5 | TRBV9 | once | 15 | TGTGCCAGCACCACAGGGGGAGATAGCAATCAGCCCCAGCATTTT | CASTTGGDSNQPQHF